The clone carrying this T cell receptor (beta chain) has just a few counts. The antigen is unknown. The V end lost 3 bases, the J end lost 1 base, and 10 bases lay between the germline ends. Germline assignment: CDR1 GTSNPN and CDR2 SVGIG (reference sequence). This CDR3 has 14 amino acids. Unique molecular identifiers were attached to individual cDNA molecules. TCRdb re-called the 5' RACE reads with MiXCR, one entry per CDR3 protein. Seen here are fewer than 65,000 distinct CDR3 sequences, about 10% observed once, and the top ten hold around 4.4%. This record belongs to a study of early T cells in non-severe SARS-CoV-2 infection. The wider study: The authors sequenced bulk RNA from unsorted whole blood, leaving chains unpaired. Points from the study as a whole: The study's VDJdb matching favored anti-spike CD8 responses and missed private and CD4 specificities.

The chain uses TRBV30 and TRBJ1-5; D is perhaps TRBD1 (6 bases). Sample: whole blood. This receptor was obtained from an adult who was a healthcare worker with PCR-confirmed SARS-CoV-2 infection or an uninfected control (not recorded which). The CDR3 loop is CAWSHGQSNQPQHF. The CDR3 DNA follows: TGTGCCTGGAGCCACGGACAGAGCAATCAGCCCCAGCATTTT. Full variable domain (rest looked up from reference TRBV30 and TRBJ1-5): SQTIHQWPATLVQPVGSPLSLECTVEGTSNPNLYWYRQAAGRGLQLLFYSVGIGQISSEVPQNLSASRPQDRQFILSSKKLLLSDSGFYLCAWSHGQSNQPQHFGDGTRLSIL.